This T cell receptor beta chain stems from a study of shared clonotypes between healthy human individuals. Study-level findings and limits: Non-shared clonotypes displayed generation probabilities falling below those of clonotypes present in all four donors. Naive subsets, compared against memory subsets, generally had larger estimated richness values.

Researchers partitioned CD4+ cells into CD45RA+ naive and CD45RA-negative memory subsets. This clone was seen only a few times. The antigen is undetermined. The germline V gene encodes CDR1 LNHNV and CDR2 YYDKDF (reference sequence). CDR3 length: 16 amino acids. The V end was cut by 0 bases, the J end by 0 bases, with 9 bases between. In the study's own analysis: Filtering of immunoSEQ junctional sequences could not match full-length read filtering. Repertoires were generated with immunoSEQ multiplex PCR, while TCRdb's copy carries only in-frame clones and drops some. Clone size and V and J calls were adopted from that table, with D and trimming inferred from the DNA. Of approximately 700,000 clones detected, 55% to 85% appear once; the ten largest clones hold under 2%.

Sequences were obtained from memory CD4+ T cells sorted from blood. Subset here: CD45RA-negative fraction. The chain has TRBV15 and TRBJ1-5, with D tentatively TRBD1 (6 bases). The receptor was derived from a woman between 25 and 40 years old in good health. CDR3 region: CATSRDLGGSNQPQHF. The CDR3 DNA sequence: TGTGCCACCAGCAGAGATCTAGGGGGTAGCAATCAGCCCCAGCATTTT.